This passage covers 32 T cell receptor beta chains from one sample sequenced in a study of cytomegalovirus exposure and HLA in healthy donors (dated 2017 in TCRdb). Library preparation used the immunoSEQ multiplex PCR assay. For the multiplex PCR, a mixture combining 60 forward primers for TCR Vbeta segments and 13 reverse primers for TCR Jbeta segments was used. Sourced from immuneACCESS, this table was stored by TCRdb with only in-frame sequences that have V and J called. A share of the clones is absent; for the studies checked, an unresolved V gene accounts for under half, and the remainder has no known explanation. The sample has under 130,000 clones on record, 79% of them singletons. The ten largest clonotypes hold about 3% of the sample. The sample taken for sequencing was PBMCs. These receptor sequences come from a woman aged 35 to 49 in good health and CMV-seronegative.

The chain employs TRBV14 and TRBJ2-1, with D possibly TRBD2 on 6 matching bases. V gave up 2 bases and J gave up 8 bases, with 19 bases separating them. There are 16 residues in the CDR3. Germline assignment: CDR1 SGHDN and CDR2 FVKESK. DNA for the CDR3: TGTGCCAGCAGCCAACCCACTAGCCCCGTGTCGCATGAGCAGTTCTTC. Translating it yields CASSQPTSPVSHEQFF.

The table lists this clone with a few counts. The chain is built from TRBV5-6 and TRBJ2-1, with a possible D match to TRBD2 (5 bases). CDR3 length equals 13 residues. V was clipped by 0 bases and J by 5 bases, with 6 bases between them. Germline CDR1 reads SGHDT; CDR2 reads YYEEEE. CDR3 amino acids: CASSLGRDNEQFF. In nucleotides, the CDR3 is TGTGCCAGCAGCTTGGGGCGGGACAATGAGCAGTTCTTC.

The chain recombines TRBV2 with TRBJ2-1, with 9 nucleotides matching TRBD2. Germline CDR1 reads SNHLY; CDR2 reads FYNNEI. V lost 7 bases, J lost 9 bases, and 16 bases stayed unmatched. The CDR3 contains 16 residues. For the CDR3, the DNA is TGTGCCAGCATGTCTTTCGGCGGGAGGGCTTTCACTGAGCAGTTCTTC. It yields the protein CASMSFGGRAFTEQFF.

The chain has TRBV5-4 and TRBJ2-7; D is ambiguous. The CDR3 runs 12 residues. V gave up 4 bases and J gave up 5 bases, with 10 bases separating them. Looked up from germline, CDR1 is SGHNT and CDR2 is YYREEE (reference sequence). This chain's CDR3 is CASSLLRNEQYF. The CDR3 nucleotides are TGTGCCAGCAGCCTGTTGAGGAACGAGCAGTACTTC.

This sequence joins TRBV7-9 and TRBJ2-7, with D perhaps matching TRBD2 (6 bases). Germline loops: CDR1 SEHNR, CDR2 FQNEAQ (reference sequence). V was pared by 3 bases and J by 5 bases, with 14 bases between. This CDR3 is built from 14 residues. CDR3 DNA: TGTGCCAGCAGCTTTTCGGAGGGATCCCACGAGCAGTACTTC. It yields the protein CASSFSEGSHEQYF. The complete variable domain, with remaining parts taken from reference TRBV7-9 and TRBJ2-7, reads DTGVSQNPRHKITKRGQNVTFRCDPISEHNRLYWYRQTLGQGPEFLTYFQNEAQLEKSRLLSDRFSAERPKGSFSTLEIQRTEQGDSAMYLCASSFSEGSHEQYFGPGTRLTVT.

The genes are TRBV30 and TRBJ2-7; TRBD2 aligns across 9 bases. CDR1 is GTSNPN and CDR2 is SVGIG in the germline V gene (reference sequence). This CDR3 spans 15 amino acids. V lost 1 base to trimming and J lost 3 bases; unmatched junction nucleotides: 7. The CDR3 region has the DNA TGTGCCTGGAGTGCCAGTAGCGGGAGCCTCTACGAGCAGTACTTC. This codes for CAWSASSGSLYEQYF.

In this sample, this clone turned up a few times. The rearrangement uses TRBV5-4 and TRBJ2-7; 7 bases agree with TRBD2. The CDR3 sequence is 13 residues long. Germline CDR1 SGHNT, CDR2 YYREEE (reference sequence). The trim removed 3 bases at V and 3 bases at J, leaving 3 bases unmatched. The CDR3 region has the DNA TGTGCCAGCAGCTCCGGACTAGACTACGAGCAGTACTTC. Encoded protein: CASSSGLDYEQYF.

The chain combines TRBV7-2 with TRBJ2-7, with D tentatively TRBD1 (6 bases). Per the germline V gene, CDR1 is SGHTA and CDR2 is FQGNSA. With 1 base removed from V and 5 bases from J, the gap between germline ends came to 12 bases. This CDR3 has 14 residues. This CDR3 reads CASSLGGRGNEQYF. Here the CDR3 DNA reads TGTGCCAGCAGCTTAGGGGGCAGGGGAAACGAGCAGTACTTC.

This clone was recorded once. The V call is TRBV10-2, the J call TRBJ1-5; weak D call: TRBD1 (5 bases). Germline V gives CDR1 WSHSY, CDR2 SAAADI. The CDR3 covers 17 residues. Trimming left V 2 bases short and J 1 base short, with 15 bases between. The CDR3: CASSETRRRGSNQPQHF. The CDR3 coding sequence is TGCGCCAGCAGTGAGACCCGAAGGCGGGGGAGCAATCAGCCCCAGCATTTT.

The CDR3, as DNA: TGTGCCACCACCGGGACAGGGGATTACGAGCAGTACTTC. This translates into CATTGTGDYEQYF. The J gene is TRBJ2-7, the V gene TRBV10-3, with 10 bases fitting TRBD1. The CDR3 runs to 13 residues. The junction had 7 bases not matched to a gene; V was cut back by 10 bases and J by 4 bases. Germline values: CDR1 ENHRY, CDR2 SYGVKD.

The CDR3 spells CASSAPREGYTF. CDR3 bases: TGTGCCAGCAGCGCCCCTCGGGAAGGCTACACCTTC. The rearrangement joins TRBV9 to TRBJ1-2; D gene uncertain. The germline CDR1 and CDR2 sequences are SGDLS and YYNGEE. Trimming removed 3 bases at V and 8 bases at J, with 11 bases between. The CDR3 extends over 12 amino acids.

The J gene is TRBJ2-3, the V gene TRBV2, with 8 bases aligning to TRBD1. The germline CDR1 and CDR2 sequences are SNHLY and FYNNEI. Trimming removed 3 bases from V and 7 bases from J; junction bases left unmatched: 12. The CDR3 is 16 amino acids. The CDR3 nucleotides are TGTGCCAGCAGTGATTTGGGTACAGGGGGGACAAATACGCAGTATTTT. Encoded protein: CASSDLGTGGTNTQYF.

V gene TRBV30 combines with J gene TRBJ1-2; D is perhaps TRBD1 (6 bases). CDR3 size: 15 residues. Trimming took 3 bases from V and 5 from J, leaving 19 bases between them. Germline assignment: CDR1 GTSNPN and CDR2 SVGIG (reference sequence). In DNA form, the CDR3 reads TGTGCCTGGAGCTCCGTCCCGGGACACTCATATGGCTACACCTTC. Translating it yields CAWSSVPGHSYGYTF.

This chain joins TRBV29-1 and TRBJ2-3; 8 nucleotides match TRBD2. V lost 3 bases and J lost 1; bases outside the gene matches: 6. Germline loops: CDR1 SQVTM, CDR2 ANQGSEA. There are 15 residues in the CDR3. The CDR3 DNA sequence: TGCAGCGTTGATCTAGCGGGTTGGGGCACAGATACGCAGTATTTT. Its protein is CSVDLAGWGTDTQYF.

The chain carries TRBV30 and TRBJ2-7; 8 nucleotides agree with TRBD2. The CDR3 consists of 13 residues. V gave up 3 bases and J gave up 0 bases; unmatched junction bases: 1. Germline CDR1 GTSNPN, CDR2 SVGIG (reference sequence). This CDR3 reads CAWSSGSSYEQYF. DNA for the CDR3: TGTGCCTGGAGCAGCGGGAGCTCCTACGAGCAGTACTTC.

The rearrangement uses TRBV7-2 and TRBJ1-1; possible D gene TRBD1, 5 bases. The CDR3 is made up of 14 amino acids. Looked up from germline, CDR1 is SGHTA and CDR2 is FQGNSA. V lost 3 bases to trimming and J lost 5 bases, with 13 bases between them. The CDR3 spells CASSLSPRVTEAFF. The CDR3 region has the DNA TGTGCCAGCAGCTTGAGTCCCAGGGTAACTGAAGCTTTCTTT.

CDR3 coding DNA: TGCGCCAGCAGCTTTGAGGACACCTTTAGCACAGATACGCAGTATTTT. As protein: CASSFEDTFSTDTQYF. The chain recombines TRBV5-1 with TRBJ2-3; D is possibly TRBD1 (5 bases). V lost 2 bases and J 0 bases, leaving 13 bases between the germline ends. This CDR3 spans 16 amino acids. Germline CDR1 and CDR2: SGHRS and YFSETQ.

V gene TRBV9 combines with J gene TRBJ2-2, with D perhaps TRBD2 (6 bases). The V end was cut by 2 bases, the J end by 5 bases, with 19 bases between. CDR1 and CDR2 from the germline V gene are SGDLS and YYNGEE. This CDR3 spans 17 amino acids. CDR3 sequence (DNA): TGTGCCAGCAGCGTGCAGTCCGGCGGGAAGGGGACCGGGGAGCTGTTTTTT. Its translation is CASSVQSGGKGTGELFF.

This clone occurred once. The rearrangement uses TRBV2 and TRBJ2-6, with D unclear. CDR1 and CDR2 (germline): SNHLY, FYNNEI. There are 15 residues in the CDR3. V lost 4 bases and J 4 bases, leaving 11 bases between the germline ends. The CDR3 protein is CASSGLEQGANVLTF. Here the CDR3 DNA reads TGTGCCAGCAGTGGACTGGAACAAGGGGCCAACGTCCTGACTTTC.

The gene calls are TRBV5-1 and TRBJ2-5; the match to TRBD2 covers 14 bases. TRBJ2-7 matches the DNA end more closely, so the J call is doubtful. Per germline, CDR1 SGHRS and CDR2 YFSETQ. This CDR3 has 16 residues. The CDR3 here is CASSLGLAGGRNEQYF. CDR3 nucleotides: TGCGCCAGCAGCTTGGGACTAGCGGGAGGGCGAAACGAGCAGTACTTC.

The CDR3 here is CASSLAGSYNEQFF. The CDR3 DNA sequence: TGTGCCAGCTCACTAGCGGGCTCCTACAATGAGCAGTTCTTC. This chain uses TRBV18 with TRBJ2-1, with 7 positions matching TRBD2. J gave up 0 bases and V 4 bases, and 0 bases lay outside the gene matches. The CDR3 spans 14 residues. The germline V gene encodes CDR1 KGHSH and CDR2 LQKENI.

The chain joins TRBV5-4 to TRBJ2-1; 8 positions agree with TRBD2. The length of the CDR3 is 16 residues. Germline assignment: CDR1 SGHNT and CDR2 YYREEE (reference sequence). The CDR3 here is CATAPGGINTLSEQFF. The CDR3 DNA sequence: TGTGCGACTGCTCCGGGGGGGATTAACACCCTCTCAGAGCAGTTCTTC.

There are a few counts of this clone. The J gene is TRBJ2-5, the V gene TRBV6-1, with TRBD2 matching 10 bases. The ends lost 8 bases at V and 5 bases at J; junction bases unmatched: 8. CDR3 length: 14 amino acids. Germline lookup yields CDR1 MNHNS and CDR2 SASEGT. DNA for the CDR3: TGTGCCAGCGCCTTAGCGGGAGGTGAGGAGACCCAGTACTTC. Encoded protein: CASALAGGEETQYF.

In DNA form, the CDR3 reads TGTGCCAGCAGCCCCCTAGCGGGGGGAACAGATACGCAGTATTTT. This translates into CASSPLAGGTDTQYF. This rearrangement joins TRBV11-2 to TRBJ2-3; 11 positions agree with TRBD2. This CDR3 has 15 amino acids. With V trimmed by 5 bases and J by 3 bases, 4 bases remained unmatched. In germline, CDR1 is SGHAT, CDR2 FQNNGV.

The chain carries TRBV19 and TRBJ2-1; 9 bases agree with TRBD2. The CDR3 extends over 15 amino acids. CDR1 is LNHDA, CDR2 SQIVND, per germline (reference sequence). Trimming at V came to 2 bases and at J to 4 bases, leaving 3 bases not matched to a gene. CDR3 loop: CASSISTSGYNEQFF. CDR3 in DNA: TGTGCCAGTAGTATAAGTACTAGCGGGTACAATGAGCAGTTCTTC.

The rearrangement links TRBV28 to TRBJ2-5; the match to TRBD2 covers 11 bases. The end of the DNA is better explained by TRBJ2-7, so the J call may be wrong. This CDR3 contains 17 residues. Germline V gene data show CDR1 as MDHEN and CDR2 as SYDVKM. CDR3 coding DNA: TGTGCCAGCAGACCCGGAGTAGCGGGAGGGAGCTCCTACGAGCAGTACTTC. Translating it yields CASRPGVAGGSSYEQYF.

The chain combines TRBV6-6 with TRBJ1-6; 9 bases match TRBD1. The CDR3 has 14 residues. The V gene end was trimmed by 6 bases and the J gene end by 3 bases; junction bases not matched to a gene: 0. Germline CDR1 and CDR2: MNHNY and SVGAGI (reference sequence). The CDR3, as DNA: TGTGCCAGCAGGGGACAGGGCTATAATTCACCCCTCCACTTT. This translates into CASRGQGYNSPLHF.

Note on this clone: The sample has other DNA sequences that encode this CDR3 too. The J gene is TRBJ1-2, the V gene TRBV7-2, with D unresolved. With 1 base removed from V and 1 base from J, the gap between germline ends came to 7 bases. Germline values: CDR1 SGHTA, CDR2 FQGNSA. The CDR3 spans 14 residues. The CDR3 sequence is CASSLDGSNYGYTF. In DNA, the CDR3 is TGTGCCAGCAGCTTAGATGGCAGTAACTATGGCTACACCTTC.

The chain couples TRBV14 to TRBJ2-1; 7 bases align to TRBD2. This CDR3 region has 14 residues. Germline V CDR1 and CDR2: SGHDN, FVKESK. The V gene end was trimmed by 5 bases and the J gene end by 7 bases; junction bases not matched to a gene: 8. Written as DNA, the CDR3 is TGTGCCAGCAGCGCCCGACTAGCTTCGAATGAGCAGTTCTTC. Translation gives CASSARLASNEQFF.

V usage is TRBV7-2 and J usage is TRBJ2-1; the match to TRBD1 covers 10 bases. The V gene end was trimmed by 5 bases and the J gene end by 1 base; junction bases not matched to a gene: 5. Per germline, CDR1 SGHTA and CDR2 FQGNSA. The CDR3 length is 16 residues. The CDR3 DNA is TGTGCCAGCAGCCCACGGACAGGGGGGTCCTACAATGAGCAGTTCTTC. It is translated as CASSPRTGGSYNEQFF.

This clone has only a few counts. The chain recombines TRBV9 with TRBJ1-1; weak D call: TRBD1 (5 bases). Trimming took off 3 bases at V and 6 bases at J, with 18 bases between the two ends. CDR3 length: 15 amino acids. CDR1 is SGDLS and CDR2 is YYNGEE in the germline V gene. The CDR3 DNA reads as TGTGCCAGCAGCGCGCAAGACAGAGTTTCCGCTGAAGCTTTCTTT. It codes for CASSAQDRVSAEAFF.

This chain connects TRBV6-5 to TRBJ2-5; 12 bases fit TRBD2. The CDR3 loop spans 15 amino acids. From germline, CDR1 is MNHEY and CDR2 SVGAGI. V lost 6 bases to trimming and J lost 5 bases; unmatched junction nucleotides: 7. In DNA form, the CDR3 reads TGTGCCAGCAGAACTCTAGCGGGGGGGCGGGAGACCCAGTACTTC. Translating it yields CASRTLAGGRETQYF.